This TCR beta chain was profiled in a study of T-cell memory formation after mild COVID-19. Study-wide points: Nothing confirmed that second-wave clones peaking on day 37 were specific for SARS-CoV-2. There was a balanced CD4/CD8 profile in clones contracting day 15 to 85, and later expanders leaned CD4+. Some responding clones appeared in pre-infection memory, suggesting cross-reactive memory joined.

Turning to this clonotype: Antigen specificity is unknown. One end of the junction is discordant with germline, which a read error may explain.

The CDR3 has 16 amino acids. The TCR alpha and TCR beta cDNA libraries, bearing sample barcodes and UMIs, were generated by 5'RACE using constant-segment primers. TCRdb recomputed calls from the 5' RACE reads with MiXCR, one row per CDR3 protein. Of around 450,000 distinct CDR3 sequences listed, 20% are singletons. Sequencing was performed on PBMCs or a T cell subset sorted from them (not recorded which). This receptor was obtained from an adult woman who had mild COVID-19 (a few samples of this study predate the infection). Cell type and time point are not known. The chain recombines TRBV12-3 or TRBV12-4 with TRBJ2-1; the match to TRBD1 covers 8 bases. The CDR3 coding sequence is TGTGCCAGCAGCTTAGGAGGGACAGGCCTATTCAATGAGCAGTTCTTC. This sequence encodes CASSLGGTGLFNEQFF.